Listed here are 4 T cell receptor beta chains from one sample, sequenced in a study of T cells in Graves' hyperthyroidism and ophthalmopathy. The source material, RNA transcripts, was used to amplify TCR beta CDR3 regions. HTBI primers were employed in a first-round RT-PCR of the TCR CDR3. MiXCR, run by TCRdb on the multiplex PCR reads, gives a single entry per CDR3 protein. The sample lists some 560,000 distinct CDR3 sequences, roughly 15% seen once, with 11% to 15% in the top ten. Sequencing was carried out using blood. The receptors originated from a woman between 40 and 50 years old with Graves' hyperthyroidism.

This clonotype appeared many times. This rearrangement joins TRBV28 to TRBJ2-7; D may be TRBD1 (5 bases). Trimming took off 6 bases at V and 1 base at J, with 22 bases between the two ends. The CDR3 is made up of 17 amino acids. Per the germline V gene, CDR1 is MDHEN and CDR2 is SYDVKM. This CDR3 reads CASRERTRQLLSYEQYF. In DNA, the CDR3 is TGTGCCAGCAGAGAGAGGACCCGACAGCTTTTATCCTACGAGCAGTACTTC. The variable domain in full, with the rest retrieved from reference TRBV28 and TRBJ2-7, is DVKVTQSSRYLVKRTGEKVFLECVQDMDHENMFWYRQDPGLGLRLIYFSYDVKMKEKGDIPEGYSVSREKKERFSLILESASTNQTSMYLCASRERTRQLLSYEQYFGPGTRLTVT.

This clonotype was detected ten times or more. The chain recombines TRBV7-2 with TRBJ2-3; no firm D call. CDR1 is SGHTA, CDR2 FQGNSA, per germline. The germline V and J ends were trimmed by 1 base and 6 bases, with 8 bases remaining between them. The CDR3 loop spans 13 amino acids. The CDR3 DNA reads TGTGCCAGCAGCTTAGGCAGCTTGGATACGCAGTATTTT. Amino acid sequence: CASSLGSLDTQYF.

This clonotype was detected ten times or more. This chain uses TRBV7-2 with TRBJ2-1, with D perhaps matching TRBD1 or TRBD2 (5 bases each). This CDR3 has 16 amino acids. The germline CDR1 and CDR2 sequences are SGHTA and FQGNSA. Between the trimmed V and J ends, which lost 3 bases and 7 bases, there was a span of 19 bases. CDR3: CASSFGTWPKGNEQFF. Written as DNA, the CDR3 is TGTGCCAGCAGCTTCGGGACGTGGCCGAAGGGAAATGAGCAGTTCTTC.

This clonotype was counted between two and nine times. The J gene is TRBJ2-2, the V gene TRBV12-3 or TRBV12-4; 15 nucleotides match TRBD2. The CDR3 loop spans 18 amino acids. With 5 bases clipped from V and 3 bases from J, the junction kept 7 bases outside the gene matches. The CDR3 here is CASSLGTSGRYYTGELFF. CDR3 coding DNA: TGTGCCAGCAGTCTAGGGACTAGCGGGAGGTATTACACCGGGGAGCTGTTTTTT.